This T cell receptor beta chain was sequenced in a study of cytomegalovirus exposure and HLA in healthy donors. On the study more broadly: Out of 180 million or so T cells, an earlier analysis found around 120 million unique TCR beta sequences in total. Overall study results and limits: Differences between HLA loci emerged in a later analysis of TCR association rates, with DRB1 most and HLA-C fewest. CMV serostatus alone was available as immune exposure information.

In the case of this clone: The target antigen is unknown.

V was clipped by 3 bases and J by 1 base, with 19 bases between them. The CDR3 consists of 18 residues. Germline CDR1 is LNHNV and CDR2 is YYDKDF (reference sequence). In the PCR, 60 Vbeta and 13 Jbeta primers were used. Assay: immunoSEQ multiplex PCR; the TCRdb copy retains only in-frame clones and omits some. This table has under 90,000 clones, roughly 74% appearing once. This chain links TRBV15 with TRBJ1-5; D not certain. The clonotype comes from a man aged 35 to 55 in good health and CMV-seronegative. Sequencing was performed on PBMCs. Written as DNA, the CDR3 is TGTGCCACCAGCAGCCGAATATGGAGGACTCAGAGCAATCAGCCCCAGCATTTT. Translated, it gives CATSSRIWRTQSNQPQHF.